Listed below are T cell receptor beta chains from one sample, sequenced in a study of post-analysis software for immune sequencing data. TCRdb reanalysed the PCR reads using MiXCR and keeps one entry per CDR3 protein. The sample shows about 800,000 distinct CDR3 sequences, 25% to 30% of them seen only once. Specimen: blood. The receptors stem from a girl between 5 and 17 years old with multiple sclerosis. CDR3s include the opening cysteine and the closing phenylalanine or tryptophan. Fields, in order: V gene, D gene, clone size, J gene, CDR3 DNA, CDR3 protein. D genes are given only for firm matches. Not all rows give a size; the values are once, few, many and, for expanded clones, a class.

v_call: TRBV4-2; d_call: -; clone_size: -; j_call: TRBJ2-1; cdr3_nt: TGTGCCAGCAGACGCCAAGCTCGGGAACCCTACAATGAGCAGTTCTTC; cdr3_aa: CASRRQAREPYNEQFF
v_call: TRBV20-1; d_call: TRBD1; clone_size: -; j_call: TRBJ1-2; cdr3_nt: TGCAGTGCGACCTACAGGACAGGGCCAATTAACTATGGCTACACCTTC; cdr3_aa: CSATYRTGPINYGYTF
v_call: TRBV12-3/TRBV12-4; d_call: -; clone_size: few; j_call: TRBJ2-3; cdr3_nt: TGTGCCAGCACCAGAAACGGCAGGACAGATACGCAGTATTTT; cdr3_aa: CASTRNGRTDTQYF
v_call: TRBV6-1; d_call: -; clone_size: -; j_call: TRBJ2-7; cdr3_nt: TGTGCCAGCAGTGAAGAGAGTGGGTGGACCATCCAATCCTACGAGCAGTACTTC; cdr3_aa: CASSEESGWTIQSYEQYF
v_call: TRBV28; d_call: -; clone_size: -; j_call: TRBJ1-2; cdr3_nt: TGTGCCAGCGAGTATAAAAACTATGGCTACACCTTC; cdr3_aa: CASEYKNYGYTF
v_call: TRBV28; d_call: -; clone_size: -; j_call: TRBJ2-2; cdr3_nt: TGTGCCAGCAGTTTAGGTGGGACTTACGGGGAGCTGTTTTTT; cdr3_aa: CASSLGGTYGELFF
v_call: TRBV18; d_call: TRBD1; clone_size: -; j_call: TRBJ2-5; cdr3_nt: TGTGCCAGCTCCCCAACGGACAGGGCCAGTGAGACCCAGTACTTC; cdr3_aa: CASSPTDRASETQYF
v_call: TRBV12-3/TRBV12-4; d_call: -; clone_size: few; j_call: TRBJ2-7; cdr3_nt: TGTGCCAGCAGCGTTCAAGGAGGTTTGACCCACGAGCAGTACTTC; cdr3_aa: CASSVQGGLTHEQYF
v_call: TRBV12-3/TRBV12-4; d_call: -; clone_size: few; j_call: TRBJ2-7; cdr3_nt: TGTGCCAGCAGTTTGGCCCCCACCGCGGGGAGGCTCCAACCCTACGAGCAGTACTTC; cdr3_aa: CASSLAPTAGRLQPYEQYF
v_call: TRBV28; d_call: TRBD1; clone_size: -; j_call: TRBJ1-6; cdr3_nt: TGTGCCAGCAGTCAGGGACAGGAGAGTTCACCCCTCCACTTT; cdr3_aa: CASSQGQESSPLHF
v_call: TRBV5-1; d_call: TRBD1; clone_size: -; j_call: TRBJ1-2; cdr3_nt: TGCGCCAGCAGCCCGGGACAGGCGGGAGGAGGCTACACCTTC; cdr3_aa: CASSPGQAGGGYTF
v_call: TRBV6-1; d_call: -; clone_size: -; j_call: TRBJ1-6; cdr3_nt: TGTGCCAGCACGTTCAGGGTCAATTCACCCCTCCACTTT; cdr3_aa: CASTFRVNSPLHF
v_call: TRBV11-3; d_call: -; clone_size: -; j_call: TRBJ2-3; cdr3_nt: TGTGCCAGCAGCGCAAGAGATACGCAGTATTTT; cdr3_aa: CASSARDTQYF
v_call: TRBV4-3; d_call: TRBD2; clone_size: -; j_call: TRBJ2-7; cdr3_nt: TGCGCCAGCAGCCACGGAGCGGGAGGGCCGGACGAGCAGTACTTC; cdr3_aa: CASSHGAGGPDEQYF
v_call: TRBV20-1; d_call: -; clone_size: -; j_call: TRBJ2-7; cdr3_nt: TGCAGTGCTTGGACCCTCGGGACCTACGAGCAGTACTTC; cdr3_aa: CSAWTLGTYEQYF
v_call: TRBV7-9; d_call: TRBD1; clone_size: once; j_call: TRBJ1-5; cdr3_nt: TGTGCCAGCAGCTCCTCGGGACGGGACAGTTTTAGTCAGGAGCCCCAGCATTTT; cdr3_aa: CASSSSGRDSFSQEPQHF
v_call: TRBV7-2; d_call: -; clone_size: few; j_call: TRBJ1-2; cdr3_nt: TGTGCCAGCAGCTTAGTCGCGGACCGGGACTATGGCTACACCTTC; cdr3_aa: CASSLVADRDYGYTF
v_call: TRBV10-3; d_call: TRBD1; clone_size: -; j_call: TRBJ1-2; cdr3_nt: TGTGCCATCAGTACCCTGGAGGGGGCCAACTATGGCTACACCTTC; cdr3_aa: CAISTLEGANYGYTF
v_call: TRBV9; d_call: -; clone_size: few; j_call: TRBJ1-5; cdr3_nt: TGTGCCAGCGGGGATCAGCCCCAGCATTTT; cdr3_aa: CASGDQPQHF
v_call: TRBV20-1; d_call: TRBD2; clone_size: few; j_call: TRBJ2-5; cdr3_nt: TGCAGTGCTAGAGCCCGGACTAGCGGGGGACTCCTCCAAGAGACCCAGTACTTC; cdr3_aa: CSARARTSGGLLQETQYF
v_call: TRBV4-3; d_call: TRBD1; clone_size: -; j_call: TRBJ1-2; cdr3_nt: TGCGCCAGCAGCCAAGGGGCCACAGGGGCCGTAGGCTACACCTTC; cdr3_aa: CASSQGATGAVGYTF
v_call: TRBV29-1; d_call: TRBD2; clone_size: many; j_call: TRBJ2-7; cdr3_nt: TGCAGCGTTGAGACTAGCGTCTCCTACGAGCAGTACTTC; cdr3_aa: CSVETSVSYEQYF
v_call: TRBV20-1; d_call: TRBD2; clone_size: once; j_call: TRBJ2-5; cdr3_nt: TGCAGTGCTAGAGATGGGGGGGGAGAGACCCAGTACTTC; cdr3_aa: CSARDGGGETQYF
v_call: TRBV28; d_call: -; clone_size: few; j_call: TRBJ2-3; cdr3_nt: TGTGCCAGCAGTTTGTGGTTAGCGTCAGATACGCAGTATTTT; cdr3_aa: CASSLWLASDTQYF
v_call: TRBV12-3/TRBV12-4; d_call: -; clone_size: -; j_call: TRBJ2-3; cdr3_nt: TGTGCCAGCAGCCGTAGCGGTTTTGGCGCAGATACGCAGTATTTT; cdr3_aa: CASSRSGFGADTQYF
v_call: TRBV28; d_call: TRBD1; clone_size: once; j_call: TRBJ1-4; cdr3_nt: TGTGCCAGCAGTTTAAGCAGGGGGCGCTTTCAGTACCATGAAAAACTGTTTTTT; cdr3_aa: CASSLSRGRFQYHEKLFF
v_call: TRBV7-2; d_call: -; clone_size: few; j_call: TRBJ2-5; cdr3_nt: TGTGCCGGCAGCTTAAACCCGATACAAGAGACCCAGTACTTC; cdr3_aa: CAGSLNPIQETQYF
v_call: TRBV9; d_call: -; clone_size: -; j_call: TRBJ2-1; cdr3_nt: TGTGCCAGCAGCGCCTACCCGACTAGTAGCTCCTACAATGAGCAGTTCTTC; cdr3_aa: CASSAYPTSSSYNEQFF
v_call: TRBV10-3; d_call: TRBD2; clone_size: many; j_call: TRBJ2-1; cdr3_nt: TGTGCCACCATAACTAGCGGGGGTCACAATGAGCAGTTCTTC; cdr3_aa: CATITSGGHNEQFF
v_call: TRBV4-1; d_call: -; clone_size: -; j_call: TRBJ1-3; cdr3_nt: TGCGCCAGCAGCCTCCACCCCCAGAGCTCTGGAAACACCATATATTTT; cdr3_aa: CASSLHPQSSGNTIYF
v_call: TRBV10-3; d_call: -; clone_size: -; j_call: TRBJ2-7; cdr3_nt: TGTGCCATCAGTGAACGGGGCAGGTCCTACGAGCAGTACTTC; cdr3_aa: CAISERGRSYEQYF
v_call: TRBV18; d_call: -; clone_size: -; j_call: TRBJ2-1; cdr3_nt: TGTGCCAGCTCACCAGCCCGGAGCGGGACATACAATGAGCAGTTCTTC; cdr3_aa: CASSPARSGTYNEQFF
v_call: TRBV2; d_call: -; clone_size: few; j_call: TRBJ2-1; cdr3_nt: TGTGCCAGCAGTCCACAGGGTAGCGGCAATGAGCAGTTCTTC; cdr3_aa: CASSPQGSGNEQFF
v_call: TRBV9; d_call: -; clone_size: -; j_call: TRBJ2-5; cdr3_nt: TGTGCCAGCGGACCCCAGGGGCAGTACTTC; cdr3_aa: CASGPQGQYF
v_call: TRBV29-1; d_call: -; clone_size: -; j_call: TRBJ2-2; cdr3_nt: TGCAGCGTTGAAGATGCAATTACGAACACCGGGGAGCTGTTTTTT; cdr3_aa: CSVEDAITNTGELFF
v_call: TRBV20-1; d_call: TRBD2; clone_size: many; j_call: TRBJ2-1; cdr3_nt: TGCAGTGCTAGAGTATATCGACTAGCAGTTGACAATGAGCAGTTCTTC; cdr3_aa: CSARVYRLAVDNEQFF
v_call: TRBV20-1; d_call: -; clone_size: once; j_call: TRBJ1-2; cdr3_nt: TGCAGTGCTAGAGAATTTGGCGGTGGCGCCCTGGGCTACACCTTC; cdr3_aa: CSAREFGGGALGYTF
v_call: TRBV20-1; d_call: TRBD1; clone_size: few; j_call: TRBJ1-6; cdr3_nt: TGCAGTGCTAGAGGATACAGGGGCAGGGTGACATATAATTCACCCCTCCACTTT; cdr3_aa: CSARGYRGRVTYNSPLHF
v_call: TRBV7-8; d_call: TRBD1; clone_size: -; j_call: TRBJ2-7; cdr3_nt: TGTGCCAGCAGCTCAATAAATACAGGGGCCGGCGAGCAGTACTTC; cdr3_aa: CASSSINTGAGEQYF
v_call: TRBV5-5; d_call: TRBD2; clone_size: -; j_call: TRBJ2-5; cdr3_nt: TGTGCCAGCAGCCCGGTCACTAGCGGGCAGACCCAGTACTTC; cdr3_aa: CASSPVTSGQTQYF
v_call: TRBV6-1; d_call: -; clone_size: few; j_call: TRBJ2-7; cdr3_nt: TGTGCCAGCAGTGAAGCAATCGGACGGACCTACGAGCAGTACTTC; cdr3_aa: CASSEAIGRTYEQYF
v_call: TRBV20-1; d_call: -; clone_size: -; j_call: TRBJ2-1; cdr3_nt: TGCAGTGCCTGGGCATCGGGACGCTCCTACAATGAGCAGTTCTTC; cdr3_aa: CSAWASGRSYNEQFF
v_call: TRBV28; d_call: TRBD1; clone_size: -; j_call: TRBJ2-1; cdr3_nt: TGTGCCAGCGACTACAGGGGGGCTGAGCAGTTCTTC; cdr3_aa: CASDYRGAEQFF
v_call: TRBV28; d_call: TRBD1; clone_size: -; j_call: TRBJ2-1; cdr3_nt: TGTGCCAGCAGCCCGGACAGGGAAGTCTACAATGAGCAGTTCTTC; cdr3_aa: CASSPDREVYNEQFF
v_call: TRBV15; d_call: -; clone_size: -; j_call: TRBJ2-1; cdr3_nt: TGTGCCACCAGCAGAGATCAGACAGGAACACTCAATGAGCAGTTCTTC; cdr3_aa: CATSRDQTGTLNEQFF
v_call: TRBV27; d_call: TRBD2; clone_size: few; j_call: TRBJ2-7; cdr3_nt: TGTGCCAGCAGTTTACGCCTAGCGGGAGGGCCAGTACGAATGGGCGAGCAGTACTTC; cdr3_aa: CASSLRLAGGPVRMGEQYF
v_call: TRBV7-2; d_call: -; clone_size: few; j_call: TRBJ2-5; cdr3_nt: TGTGCCAGCAGCTTAGTTCACGAGACCCAGTACTTC; cdr3_aa: CASSLVHETQYF
v_call: TRBV4-1; d_call: TRBD1; clone_size: few; j_call: TRBJ2-1; cdr3_nt: TGCGCCAGCAGCCAAGATTCCGGGACAGGGTTTGAGCAGTTCTTC; cdr3_aa: CASSQDSGTGFEQFF
v_call: TRBV27; d_call: TRBD1; clone_size: -; j_call: TRBJ2-5; cdr3_nt: TGTGCCAGCTGGGTAACAGGGGGCCAGGGGACCCAGTACTTC; cdr3_aa: CASWVTGGQGTQYF
v_call: TRBV7-2; d_call: TRBD1; clone_size: -; j_call: TRBJ2-1; cdr3_nt: TGTGCCAGCAGCTTACTCAGCCAGGGGGCGGTCACAAAAAACAGTGAGCAGTTCTTC; cdr3_aa: CASSLLSQGAVTKNSEQFF
v_call: TRBV29-1; d_call: -; clone_size: -; j_call: TRBJ2-1; cdr3_nt: TGCAGCGTAGAGACGGGGGGCTTTGACAATGAGCAGTTCTTC; cdr3_aa: CSVETGGFDNEQFF
v_call: TRBV6-5; d_call: TRBD1; clone_size: -; j_call: TRBJ2-1; cdr3_nt: TGTGCCAGCAGTCCCGGGACAGGGGCTCCAAATGAGCAGTTCTTC; cdr3_aa: CASSPGTGAPNEQFF
v_call: TRBV20-1; d_call: -; clone_size: few; j_call: TRBJ2-7; cdr3_nt: TGCAGTGCTCAAAACCCGACAGGAGACCTTCCTTTGGAGCAGTACTTC; cdr3_aa: CSAQNPTGDLPLEQYF
v_call: TRBV20-1; d_call: -; clone_size: many; j_call: TRBJ2-1; cdr3_nt: TGCAGTGCTAGAGATTCGGGGTCAAGTGGGGAGCAGTTCTTC; cdr3_aa: CSARDSGSSGEQFF
v_call: TRBV29-1; d_call: -; clone_size: few; j_call: TRBJ2-1; cdr3_nt: TGCAGCGTTGTGGGTGACATATTCTACAATGAGCAGTTCTTC; cdr3_aa: CSVVGDIFYNEQFF
v_call: TRBV29-1; d_call: TRBD1; clone_size: -; j_call: TRBJ2-5; cdr3_nt: TGCAGCGGGGACGGACAGGGGAAGACCCAGTACTTC; cdr3_aa: CSGDGQGKTQYF
v_call: TRBV24-1; d_call: -; clone_size: -; j_call: TRBJ2-3; cdr3_nt: TGTGCCACCAGTGAGCATCACGATAGCACAGATACGCAGTATTTT; cdr3_aa: CATSEHHDSTDTQYF